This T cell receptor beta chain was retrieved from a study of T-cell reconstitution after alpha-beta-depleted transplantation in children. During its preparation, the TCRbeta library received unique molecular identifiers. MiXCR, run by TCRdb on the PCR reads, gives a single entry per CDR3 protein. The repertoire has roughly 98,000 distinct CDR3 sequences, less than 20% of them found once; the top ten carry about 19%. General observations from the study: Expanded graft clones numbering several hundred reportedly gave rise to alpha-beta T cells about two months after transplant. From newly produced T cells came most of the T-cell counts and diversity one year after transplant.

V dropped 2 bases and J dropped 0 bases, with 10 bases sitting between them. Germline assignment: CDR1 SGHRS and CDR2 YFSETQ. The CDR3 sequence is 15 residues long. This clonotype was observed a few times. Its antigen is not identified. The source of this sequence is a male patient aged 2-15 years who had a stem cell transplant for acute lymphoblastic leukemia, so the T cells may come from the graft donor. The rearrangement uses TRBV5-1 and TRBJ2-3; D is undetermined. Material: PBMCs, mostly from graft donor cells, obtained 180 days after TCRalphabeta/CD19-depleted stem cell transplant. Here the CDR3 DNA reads TGCGCCAGCAGCTTCCAACGGTTAAGCACAGATACGCAGTATTTT. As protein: CASSFQRLSTDTQYF.